The 8 T cell receptor beta chains listed next were all sequenced from one sample in a study of CD8+ T cells in alopecia areata. Following RNA extraction, reverse transcription yielded cDNA that acted as the sequencing template. Clones were read by immunoSEQ multiplex PCR, and TCRdb kept only the in-frame ones, dropping some. The sample lists some 180,000 clones, roughly 50% occurring once. The treatment denotes: oral pan-JAK inhibitor, 5-10 mg twice daily. The material was CD8+ T cells sorted from blood, obtained at week 24, from a patient treated with tofacitinib. The receptor set was obtained from a human donor with alopecia areata.

The rearrangement links TRBV14 to TRBJ2-1; D is unresolved. Between the trimmed V and J ends, which lost 6 bases and 4 bases, there was a span of 22 bases. The CDR3 length is 17 residues. The V gene's germline CDR1 is SGHDN and CDR2 FVKESK. CDR3 nucleotide sequence: TGTGCCAGCAGTTATAGGGTAGGGTCCTCTCCTTACAATGAGCAGTTCTTC. It codes for CASSYRVGSSPYNEQFF.

This chain uses TRBV5-6 with TRBJ1-1; D unclear. The CDR3 runs 11 residues. The germline V and J ends were trimmed by 0 bases and 11 bases, with 8 bases remaining between them. Germline V CDR1 and CDR2: SGHDT, YYEEEE. The CDR3 is CASSLDGRAFF. CDR3 sequence (DNA): TGTGCCAGCAGCTTGGACGGGCGGGCTTTCTTT.

V gene TRBV5-1 combines with J gene TRBJ2-7; 7 nucleotides line up with TRBD1. J gave up 5 bases and V 3 bases, and 8 bases lay outside the gene matches. The CDR3 totals 14 residues. Germline CDR1 SGHRS, CDR2 YFSETQ. DNA of the CDR3: TGCGCCAGCAGCTCCTCCGGGACAGTGCACGAGCAGTACTTC. This gives the protein CASSSSGTVHEQYF.

This clone was seen more than once but under ten times. This chain joins TRBV30 and TRBJ1-2; 9 bases line up with TRBD1. There are 16 residues in the CDR3. The junction had 11 bases not matched to a gene; V was cut back by 5 bases and J by 1 base. The germline CDR1 and CDR2 sequences are GTSNPN and SVGIG (reference sequence). The CDR3 region is CAWLLRDRGNNYGYTF. CDR3 sequence (DNA): TGTGCCTGGCTCCTTCGAGACAGGGGGAATAACTATGGCTACACCTTC.

This chain connects TRBV29-1 to TRBJ2-7, with 12 bases lining up with TRBD1. CDR3 length: 16 residues. Germline V lookup: CDR1 SQVTM, CDR2 ANQGSEA. V lost 4 bases to trimming and J lost 0 bases; unmatched junction nucleotides: 7. In nucleotides, the CDR3 is TGCAGCGTTGTAACGGGACAGGGGGCCAGCTCCTACGAGCAGTACTTC. Translation: CSVVTGQGASSYEQYF.

This clone was seen only once. The J gene is TRBJ2-3, the V gene TRBV4-3; 9 bases fit TRBD1. The germline CDR1 and CDR2 sequences are LGHNA and YSLEER. V dropped 0 bases and J dropped 14; count of bases not matched to a gene: 12. The CDR3 runs 15 residues. CDR3 amino acids: CASSQDLTTGGGRYF. The CDR3 DNA reads as TGCGCCAGCAGCCAAGATCTAACTACAGGGGGCGGCAGGTATTTT.

This chain links TRBV12-5 with TRBJ1-4; D might be TRBD1 (5 bases). Per the germline V gene, CDR1 is LGHNT and CDR2 is FRNRAP. Trimming removed 7 bases at V and 0 bases at J, with 9 bases between. CDR3 length: 14 amino acids. The DNA for the CDR3 is TGTGCTAGTGCCATGACAGCAACTAATGAAAAACTGTTTTTT. Translating gives CASAMTATNEKLFF. The complete variable domain, with remaining parts taken from reference TRBV12-5 and TRBJ1-4, reads DARVTQTPRHKVTEMGQEVTMRCQPILGHNTVFWYRQTMMQGLELLAYFRNRAPLDDSGMPKDRFSAEMPDATLATLKIQPSEPRDSAVYFCASAMTATNEKLFFGSGTQLSVL.

In this sample, this clone turned up once. The chain has TRBV27 and TRBJ1-4; no clear D gene. Trimming took 6 bases from V and 3 from J, leaving 11 bases between them. The CDR3 has 14 amino acids. The germline V gene has CDR1 MNHEY and CDR2 SMNVEV (reference sequence). CDR3 in DNA: TGTGCCAGCAGCCTCAGGCAGCCTAATGAAAAACTGTTTTTT. The encoded protein is CASSLRQPNEKLFF. Together with reference TRBV27 and TRBJ1-4, the CDR3 gives the full variable domain: EAQVTQNPRYLITVTGKKLTVTCSQNMNHEYMSWYRQDPGLGLRQIYYSMNVEVTDKGDVPEGYKVSRKEKRNFPLILESPSPNQTSLYFCASSLRQPNEKLFFGSGTQLSVL.